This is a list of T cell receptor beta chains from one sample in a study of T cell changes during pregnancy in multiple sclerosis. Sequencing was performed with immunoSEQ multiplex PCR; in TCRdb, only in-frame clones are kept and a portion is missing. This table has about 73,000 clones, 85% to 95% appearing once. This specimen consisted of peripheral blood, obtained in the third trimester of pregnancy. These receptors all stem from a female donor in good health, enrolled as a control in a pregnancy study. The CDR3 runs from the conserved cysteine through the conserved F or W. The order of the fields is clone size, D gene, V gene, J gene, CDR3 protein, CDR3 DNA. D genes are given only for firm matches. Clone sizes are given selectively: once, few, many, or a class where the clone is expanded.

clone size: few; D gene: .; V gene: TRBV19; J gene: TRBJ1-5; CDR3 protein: CASTPLQGNQPQHF; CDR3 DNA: TGTGCCAGTACACCCCTCCAGGGCAATCAGCCCCAGCATTTT
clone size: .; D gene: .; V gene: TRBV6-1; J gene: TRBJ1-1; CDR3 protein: CASKIGGDTEAFF; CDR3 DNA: TGTGCCAGCAAGATAGGGGGGGACACTGAAGCTTTCTTT
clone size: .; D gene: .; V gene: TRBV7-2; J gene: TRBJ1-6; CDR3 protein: CASSHRVPYNSPLHF; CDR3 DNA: TGTGCCAGCAGCCACAGGGTCCCCTATAATTCACCCCTCCACTTT
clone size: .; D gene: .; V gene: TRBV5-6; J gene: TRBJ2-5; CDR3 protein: CASSLGGHSTGETQYF; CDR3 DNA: TGTGCCAGCAGCTTGGGGGGACATTCAACGGGGGAGACCCAGTACTTC
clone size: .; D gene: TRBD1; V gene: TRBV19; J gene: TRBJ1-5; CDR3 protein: CASSPNRGDQPQHF; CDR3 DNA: TGTGCCAGTAGCCCAAACAGGGGTGATCAGCCCCAGCATTTT
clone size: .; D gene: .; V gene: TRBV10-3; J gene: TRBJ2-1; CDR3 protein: CAISESSSYNEQFF; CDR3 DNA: TGTGCCATCAGTGAGTCTAGCTCCTACAATGAGCAGTTCTTC
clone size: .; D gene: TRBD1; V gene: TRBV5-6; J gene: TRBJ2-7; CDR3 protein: CASSATGTAYEQYF; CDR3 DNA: TGTGCCAGCAGCGCAACCGGGACAGCCTACGAGCAGTACTTC
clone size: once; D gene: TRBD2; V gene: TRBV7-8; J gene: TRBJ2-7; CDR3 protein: CASSLRPSGPYEQYF; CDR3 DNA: TGTGCCAGCAGCTTGCGGCCTAGCGGACCCTACGAGCAGTACTTC
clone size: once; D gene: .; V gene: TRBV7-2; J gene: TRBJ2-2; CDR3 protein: CASSLGQDHGELFF; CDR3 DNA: TGTGCCAGCAGCTTAGGACAGGACCACGGGGAGCTGTTTTTT
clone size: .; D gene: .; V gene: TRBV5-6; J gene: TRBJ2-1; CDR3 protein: CASSLTGLREQFF; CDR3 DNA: TGTGCCAGCAGCTTAACAGGGTTAAGGGAGCAGTTCTTC
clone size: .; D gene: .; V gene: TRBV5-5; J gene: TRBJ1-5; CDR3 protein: CASSLGQNNQPQHF; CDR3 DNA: TGTGCCAGCAGCTTGGGACAGAACAATCAGCCCCAGCATTTT
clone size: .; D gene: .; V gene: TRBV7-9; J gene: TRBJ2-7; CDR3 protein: CASSGSGLLTGEQYF; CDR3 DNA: TGTGCCAGCAGCGGGTCGGGACTCCTAACGGGGGAGCAGTACTTC
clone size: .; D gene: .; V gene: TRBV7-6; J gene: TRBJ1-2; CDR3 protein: CASSLAWGEKGYGYTF; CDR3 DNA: TGTGCCAGCAGCTTAGCTTGGGGGGAGAAGGGCTATGGCTACACCTTC
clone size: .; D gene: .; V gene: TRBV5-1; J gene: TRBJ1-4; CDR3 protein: CASSLSGGPNEKLFF; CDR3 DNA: TGCGCCAGCAGCTTGTCGGGGGGGCCTAATGAAAAACTGTTTTTT
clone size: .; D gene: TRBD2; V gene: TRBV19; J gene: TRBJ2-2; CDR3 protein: CASSPSGRRGGTGELFF; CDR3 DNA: TGTGCCAGTAGTCCCAGCGGGAGACGGGGTGGTACCGGGGAGCTGTTTTTT
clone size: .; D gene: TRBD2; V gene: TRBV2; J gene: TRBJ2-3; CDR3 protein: CASSGTSEGTQYF; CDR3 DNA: TGTGCCAGCAGTGGGACTAGCGAGGGTACGCAGTATTTT
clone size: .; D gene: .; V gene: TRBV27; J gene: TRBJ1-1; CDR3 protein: CASIKSREGTEAFF; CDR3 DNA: TGTGCCAGCATCAAATCCAGGGAAGGGACTGAAGCTTTCTTT
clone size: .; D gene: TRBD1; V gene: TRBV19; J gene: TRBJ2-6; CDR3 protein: CASSPSRGQAGANVLTF; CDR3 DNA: TGTGCCAGTAGTCCTTCCAGGGGGCAGGCTGGGGCCAACGTCCTGACTTTC
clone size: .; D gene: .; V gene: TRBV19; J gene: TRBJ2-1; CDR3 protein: CASRQGRVSHEQFF; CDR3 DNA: TGTGCCAGTAGGCAGGGAAGAGTGAGCCATGAGCAGTTCTTC
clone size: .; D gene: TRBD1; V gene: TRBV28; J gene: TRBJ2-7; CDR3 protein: CASSPLSGTGGYEQYF; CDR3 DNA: TGTGCCAGCAGTCCTTTATCCGGGACAGGGGGCTACGAGCAGTACTTC
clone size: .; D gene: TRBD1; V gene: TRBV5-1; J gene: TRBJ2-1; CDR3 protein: CASSPGQGFDEQFF; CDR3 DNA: TGCGCCAGCAGCCCAGGACAGGGTTTCGATGAGCAGTTCTTC
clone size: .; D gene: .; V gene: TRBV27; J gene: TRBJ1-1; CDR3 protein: CASSLGGATEAFF; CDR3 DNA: TGTGCCAGCAGTTTAGGGGGGGCTACTGAAGCTTTCTTT
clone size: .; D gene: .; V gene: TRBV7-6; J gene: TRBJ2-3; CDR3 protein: CASSLVGPTDTQYF; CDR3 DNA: TGTGCCAGCAGCTTAGTGGGCCCAACAGATACGCAGTATTTT
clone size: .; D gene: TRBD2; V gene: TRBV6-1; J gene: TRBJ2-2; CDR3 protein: CASSDDRTSGGTNTGELFF; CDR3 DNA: TGTGCCAGCAGTGACGACCGGACTAGCGGGGGGACGAACACCGGGGAGCTGTTTTTT
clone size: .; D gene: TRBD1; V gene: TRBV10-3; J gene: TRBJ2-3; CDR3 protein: CAISEASGQSFTDTQYF; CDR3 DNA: TGTGCCATCAGTGAGGCGTCGGGACAGTCCTTCACAGATACGCAGTATTTT
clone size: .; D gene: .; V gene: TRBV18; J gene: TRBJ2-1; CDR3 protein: CASSPPNRRRYNEQFF; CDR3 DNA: TGTGCCAGCTCACCACCGAACAGACGGCGCTACAATGAGCAGTTCTTC
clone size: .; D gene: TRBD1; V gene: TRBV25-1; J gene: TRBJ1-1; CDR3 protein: CASRDPGQGAGDTEAFF; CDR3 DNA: TGTGCCAGCAGGGACCCGGGACAGGGGGCCGGAGACACTGAAGCTTTCTTT
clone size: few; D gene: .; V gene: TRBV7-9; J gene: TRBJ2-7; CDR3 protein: CASSPRGSGTYEQYF; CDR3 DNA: TGTGCCAGCAGCCCACGGGGTAGCGGAACCTACGAGCAGTACTTC
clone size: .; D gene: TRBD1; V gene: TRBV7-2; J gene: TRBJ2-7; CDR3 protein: CASSPDRVTYEQYF; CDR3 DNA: TGTGCCAGCAGTCCCGACAGGGTTACCTACGAGCAGTACTTC
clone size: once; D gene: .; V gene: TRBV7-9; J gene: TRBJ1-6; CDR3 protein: CASSLEGDSPLHF; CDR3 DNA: TGTGCCAGCAGCTTAGAGGGGGATTCACCCCTCCACTTT